These 21 T cell receptor beta chains were sequenced from one sample in a study of response to subunit inactivated influenza vaccine listed by TCRdb under 2018. Library preparation was by RT-PCR. Sequencing was carried out with an Illumina HiSeq 2500. TCRdb took the public reads, trimmed them with fastp at Q25, ran MiXCR for clone calling and kept in-frame beta chains. Identical CDR3 proteins give one entry, which carries the most common genes and DNA. For this sample there are more than 500,000 distinct CDR3 sequences; roughly 10% appear just once. The biggest ten clones account for about 11% of the sample. The same sample was also studied in work on T cells expressing NK-cell markers. As noted in the second study: TCR beta cDNA libraries were made by 5'RACE template switching that added a universal primer site and unique molecular identifiers.

The starting material was PBMCs from blood, obtained on the day of vaccination. The receptors here all came from a man between 45 and 60 years old who received an inactivated influenza vaccine. Donor details come from another sample of the same person, matched by shared clones.

The V and J genes are TRBV7-2 and TRBJ1-5; no firm D call. V was trimmed by 4 bases and J by 7 bases, leaving 8 bases between them. The CDR3 sequence is 12 residues long. Per germline, CDR1 SGHTA and CDR2 FQGNSA. CDR3 DNA: TGTGCCAGCAGCTCCTACTTACAGCCCCAGCATTTT. Translation: CASSSYLQPQHF.

This clonotype came up a few times. V and J are TRBV20-1 and TRBJ2-3; no definite D call. Trimming took 6 bases from V and 1 from J, leaving 14 bases between them. In germline, CDR1 is DFQATT, CDR2 SNEGSKA (reference sequence). This CDR3 is 14 amino acids long. In nucleotides, the CDR3 is TGCAGTGCCAGAACAGAATCTGGCACAGATACGCAGTATTTT. Translated: CSARTESGTDTQYF.

This clonotype was counted only a few times. This sequence joins TRBV5-1 and TRBJ1-5; D perhaps matches TRBD1 (6 bases). The V end lost 0 bases, the J end lost 6 bases, and 13 bases lay between the germline ends. CDR1 and CDR2 (germline): SGHRS, YFSETQ. CDR3 size: 15 residues. CDR3 DNA: TGCGCCAGCAGCTTGGATCCGGACAGAGTTCAGCCCCAGCATTTT. Translating gives CASSLDPDRVQPQHF.

This clonotype appeared a few times. This rearrangement joins TRBV30 to TRBJ2-5; possibly TRBD1 for D (6 bases). CDR3 length: 13 amino acids. Deletions cut 0 bases from V and 5 bases from J, with 10 bases between. CDR1 and CDR2 (germline): GTSNPN, SVGIG (reference sequence). CDR3 in DNA: TGTGCCTGGAGTGTGGGGACAACGGAGACCCAGTACTTC. Translation gives CAWSVGTTETQYF.

In this sample, this clonotype turned up many times. The gene calls are TRBV10-3 and TRBJ2-3; D is undetermined. CDR3 length: 15 amino acids. Germline CDR1 is ENHRY and CDR2 is SYGVKD. Trimming cost V 2 bases and J 2 bases, with 11 bases left between them. The CDR3 here is CAISETLPDTDTQYF. The CDR3 region has the DNA TGTGCCATCAGTGAGACACTCCCGGACACAGATACGCAGTATTTT.

V gene TRBV20-1 combines with J gene TRBJ2-7, with unresolved D. Germline lookup yields CDR1 DFQATT and CDR2 SNEGSKA (reference sequence). The CDR3 is 11 residues long. Trimming cost V 7 bases and J 7 bases, with 14 bases left between them. The CDR3 reads CSGARAGEQYF. In nucleotides, the CDR3 is TGCAGTGGGGCCCGGGCCGGTGAGCAGTACTTC.

V is TRBV28 and J is TRBJ1-1; D unclear. The germline V gene encodes CDR1 MDHEN and CDR2 SYDVKM. CDR3 length: 13 residues. V was cut by 1 base and J by 2 bases, with 5 bases left in between. CDR3 nucleotides: TGTGCCAGCAGTTTATATCCCAACACTGAAGCTTTCTTT. The encoded protein is CASSLYPNTEAFF.

The V gene is TRBV7-2, the J gene TRBJ2-4; 8 bases line up with TRBD2. Germline CDR1 SGHTA, CDR2 FQGNSA. Unmatched junction bases numbered 4, after V lost 1 base and J lost 8 bases. CDR3 length: 14 residues. CDR3 residues: CASSLGLAWDIQYF. CDR3 in DNA: TGTGCCAGCAGCTTAGGACTAGCGTGGGACATTCAGTACTTC.

This chain uses TRBV6-5 with TRBJ2-7; 9 bases agree with TRBD1. Per the germline V gene, CDR1 is MNHEY and CDR2 is SVGAGI. This CDR3 contains 12 residues. V gave up 4 bases and J gave up 10 bases; unmatched junction bases: 5. The DNA of the CDR3 is TGTGCCAGCAGTTCCTTGGACAGGGGCCAGTACTTC. Protein sequence: CASSSLDRGQYF.

V usage is TRBV7-2 and J usage is TRBJ2-1; TRBD2 aligns across 7 bases. With V trimmed by 5 bases and J by 0 bases, 4 bases remained unmatched. Germline assignment: CDR1 SGHTA and CDR2 FQGNSA. This CDR3 is 15 amino acids long. This CDR3 reads CASSQLAHSYNEQFF. The CDR3 DNA follows: TGTGCCAGCAGCCAACTAGCGCACTCCTACAATGAGCAGTTCTTC.

In this sample, this clonotype turned up a few times. The gene calls are TRBV6-5 and TRBJ1-5; D may be TRBD1 (5 bases). Deletions cut 2 bases from V and 2 bases from J, with 10 bases between. The CDR3 contains 15 residues. Germline V CDR1 and CDR2: MNHEY, SVGAGI. The DNA for the CDR3 is TGTGCCAGCAGTTACGGGCAGGGTGGCAATCAGCCCCAGCATTTT. This sequence encodes CASSYGQGGNQPQHF.

There are a few counts of this clonotype. The chain recombines TRBV25-1 with TRBJ1-1; D gene ambiguous. Trimming stripped 7 bases from V and 3 bases from J, with 12 bases between. The CDR3 contains 13 residues. Germline V gives CDR1 MGHDK, CDR2 SYGVNS. This CDR3 is CASTSVLDTEAFF. The CDR3 DNA follows: TGTGCCAGCACCTCGGTATTGGACACTGAAGCTTTCTTT.

The chain joins TRBV9 to TRBJ1-6, with a weak D call TRBD1 (5 bases). The CDR3 runs to 15 residues. Germline V gene sequence: CDR1 SGDLS, CDR2 YYNGEE. Trimming pared 1 base from V and 1 base from J, leaving 6 bases between. The CDR3 coding sequence is TGTGCCAGCAGCGTACAGGGATCCTATAATTCACCCCTCCACTTT. Translation: CASSVQGSYNSPLHF.

This clonotype showed up many times. This chain joins TRBV28 and TRBJ2-1, with D possibly being TRBD1 (6 bases). The CDR3 covers 15 residues. Germline CDR1 and CDR2: MDHEN and SYDVKM. V lost 6 bases, J lost 6 bases, and 18 bases lay in between. The CDR3: CASRVRGQSLNEQFF. The CDR3 coding sequence is TGTGCCAGCAGAGTCAGGGGCCAGAGTCTCAATGAGCAGTTCTTC.

Ten or more counts support this clonotype. The V gene is TRBV28, the J gene TRBJ2-7; 8 nucleotides align to TRBD2. With V trimmed by 10 bases and J by 6 bases, 14 bases remained unmatched. The CDR3 has 14 residues. Germline-derived CDR1 and CDR2 are MDHEN and SYDVKM. Here the CDR3 reads CATDRGGDFSEQYF. CDR3 coding DNA: TGTGCCACAGACCGGGGGGGGGACTTTTCCGAGCAGTACTTC.

This clonotype came up many times. The rearrangement uses TRBV5-1 and TRBJ2-1, with 13 bases lining up with TRBD2. Germline values: CDR1 SGHRS, CDR2 YFSETQ. V shed 3 bases, J shed 3 bases, and the junction held 6 bases outside the gene matches. The CDR3 extends over 17 amino acids. This CDR3 reads CASSWGTSGTGYNEQFF. The CDR3 DNA sequence: TGCGCCAGCAGCTGGGGGACTAGCGGGACCGGCTACAATGAGCAGTTCTTC.

This clonotype occurred a few times. The chain joins TRBV20-1 to TRBJ2-2, with a possible D match to TRBD1 (5 bases). Germline V gene lookup returns CDR1 DFQATT and CDR2 SNEGSKA (reference sequence). The V end was cut by 2 bases, the J end by 5 bases, with 18 bases between. The CDR3 spans 16 residues. The chain's CDR3 is CSARPSGRADTGELFF. CDR3 coding DNA: TGCAGTGCTAGACCCTCCGGCAGGGCGGATACCGGGGAGCTGTTTTTT.

This clonotype was found a few times. The gene calls are TRBV24-1 and TRBJ1-2, with D maybe TRBD1 (5 bases). Germline V gene sequence: CDR1 KGHDR, CDR2 SFDVKD. Deletions cut 4 bases from V and 2 bases from J, with 10 bases between. The CDR3 consists of 14 residues. CDR3 DNA: TGTGCCACCAGTGACCTGGACACCAACTATGGCTACACCTTC. Its protein product is CATSDLDTNYGYTF.

This clonotype appeared a few times. The rearrangement links TRBV20-1 to TRBJ2-1, with 7 positions matching TRBD2. CDR3 length equals 13 residues. In germline, CDR1 is DFQATT, CDR2 SNEGSKA (reference sequence). V trimming: 1 base; J trimming: 4 bases; junction bases outside the gene matches: 1. Here the CDR3 DNA reads TGCAGTGCTAGAGGCGGGGGTTACAATGAGCAGTTCTTC. Translated, it gives CSARGGGYNEQFF.

This clonotype was found many times. The chain uses TRBV29-1 and TRBJ2-7; D might be TRBD1 (5 bases). V gave up 7 bases and J gave up 0 bases, with 10 bases separating them. This CDR3 comprises 12 residues. The germline gives CDR1 SQVTM, CDR2 ANQGSEA. The CDR3 sequence is CSAKTDSYEQYF. CDR3 sequence (DNA): TGCAGCGCCAAGACAGACTCCTACGAGCAGTACTTC.

There are a few counts of this clonotype. The chain is built from TRBV28 and TRBJ1-4, with D tentatively TRBD1 (5 bases). Germline assignment: CDR1 MDHEN and CDR2 SYDVKM. Trimming took 4 bases from V and 0 from J, leaving 18 bases between them. This CDR3 contains 18 residues. The CDR3: CASSSQDTYYATNEKLFF. CDR3 DNA: TGTGCCAGCAGTTCCCAGGACACCTACTATGCAACTAATGAAAAACTGTTTTTT. Full variable domain (missing parts from reference TRBV28 and TRBJ1-4): DVKVTQSSRYLVKRTGEKVFLECVQDMDHENMFWYRQDPGLGLRLIYFSYDVKMKEKGDIPEGYSVSREKKERFSLILESASTNQTSMYLCASSSQDTYYATNEKLFFGSGTQLSVL.